The T cell receptor (beta chain) described here comes from a study of graft-versus-host responses after intestinal transplantation (TCRdb year 2021). Background on the whole study: Recipients received multivisceral, liver-intestinal, or isolated intestinal transplants. The cohort enrolled about two dozen intestinal transplant recipients, one of whom was a retransplant, and 3 patients without pretransplant specimens were excluded. After intestinal transplantation, graft-versus-host and host-versus-graft alloreactive T cell clones in the graft, circulation and bone marrow were tracked using bulk TCR-beta CDR3 sequencing. Instead of going to the commercial service, samples from a few later patients were sequenced in-house on an Illumina MiSeq and processed with MiXCR. Anti-thymocyte globulin induction was given to all recipients, followed by maintenance tacrolimus and steroids for approximately three years. Donor T cell macrochimerism was defined as a peak of at least 4% donor T cells among recipient peripheral blood mononuclear cells. Alloreactive clones were identified by sequencing pre-transplant mixed lymphocyte reaction products and comparing these products with unstimulated pre-transplant donor and recipient T cells.

The time point label here, explained by the study, means: cells obtained before transplantation from donor or recipient. CD3+CD4+ and CD3+CD8+ populations were FACS-sorted from unstimulated pre-transplant donor and recipient cells taken from spleen or lymph nodes. Worth noting for this clone: The clone's antigen remains unknown. Per-nucleotide qualities are absent, and no much larger clonotype sits a single base away.

Taken from the germline V gene, the CDR1 and CDR2 loops are SGDLS and YYNGEE. The germline V end is reduced by 3 bases and the J end by 3 bases; junction bases left unmatched: 8. The CDR3 holds 16 amino acids from the cysteine to the phenylalanine. Only CDR3 DNA is held: 48 bases, read in frame from base 1. Library prep was done by the immunoSEQ multiplex PCR assay. For most patients, genomic DNA was isolated with the Qiagen DNeasy Blood and Tissue Kit and sent frozen to Adaptive Biotechnologies for TCR sequencing. For most patients, genomic DNA was subjected to high-throughput TCR-beta CDR3 sequencing by Adaptive Biotechnologies. The paper's data handling went like this. Adaptive's ImmunoSEQ software was the source of the TCR sequencing data for fewer than 20 patients, while a few other patients were processed with MiXCR and VDJtools. To correct CD4 versus CD8 sorting errors, any sequence found in both subsets at a frequency ratio below 5:1 was removed. CDR3 nucleotide sequences shared between donor and recipient were removed because their origin could not be assigned. To count as alloreactive, a clone needed at least 2-fold expansion over unstimulated cells and a minimum CFSE-low frequency of 0.002% (template counts) or 0.001% (read counts). Mappable clones were those detected in sequenced pre-transplant spleen, lymph node, or MLR CFSE-low populations of the donor or recipient. Cumulative frequency of alloreactive clones was calculated as a percentage of all sequences weighted by copy number. TCRdb stores this immuneACCESS table with in-frame sequences only. Part of the clones is absent; in the studies checked, under half of the shortfall reflects unresolved V genes, and no reason is known for the rest. Clone size and the V and J calls come from that table; the DNA yielded D and trimming. This sample holds approximately 92,000 clones; just over 90% were observed only once. The top ten constitute roughly 5.6% of the sample.

What the authors observed across the whole study: Early after transplant, declines in HvG clones were associated with peak levels of circulating GvH clones. In patients with donor T cell macrochimerism, the allografts had high GvH to HvG T cell clonal ratios. Conclusions were limited by the relatively low number and heterogeneity of intestinal transplant patients. GvH clones turned up in recipient bone marrow, with some appearing earlier in ileal mucosa or blood, a pattern consistent with an intestinal mucosal origin.

This chain is built from TRBV9 and TRBJ1-2; TRBD1 agrees with 10 junctional bases. Sequenced material: unstimulated CD8+ T cells sorted from spleen or lymph node cells, taken before intestinal transplant. The clonotype comes from a human donor who received an intestinal transplant. The CDR3 protein sequence reads: CASSAGTGDVDYGYTF. The base sequence is TGTGCCAGCAGCGCTGGGACAGGGGACGTAGACTATGGCTACACCTTC.